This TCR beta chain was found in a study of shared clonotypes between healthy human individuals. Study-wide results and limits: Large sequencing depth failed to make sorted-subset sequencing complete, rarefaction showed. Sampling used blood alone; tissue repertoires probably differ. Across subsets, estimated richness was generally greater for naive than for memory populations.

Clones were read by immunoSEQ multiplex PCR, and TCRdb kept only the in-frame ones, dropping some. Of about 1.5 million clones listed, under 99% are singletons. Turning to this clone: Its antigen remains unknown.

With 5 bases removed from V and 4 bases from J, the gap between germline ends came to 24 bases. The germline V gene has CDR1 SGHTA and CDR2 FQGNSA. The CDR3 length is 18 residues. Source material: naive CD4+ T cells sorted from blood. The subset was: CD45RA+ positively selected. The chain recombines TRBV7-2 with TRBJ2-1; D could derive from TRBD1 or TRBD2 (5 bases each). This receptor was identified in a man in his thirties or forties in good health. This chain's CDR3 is CASSIFARVGAEYNEQFF. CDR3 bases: TGTGCCAGCAGCATCTTCGCGCGGGTCGGGGCAGAATACAATGAGCAGTTCTTC.